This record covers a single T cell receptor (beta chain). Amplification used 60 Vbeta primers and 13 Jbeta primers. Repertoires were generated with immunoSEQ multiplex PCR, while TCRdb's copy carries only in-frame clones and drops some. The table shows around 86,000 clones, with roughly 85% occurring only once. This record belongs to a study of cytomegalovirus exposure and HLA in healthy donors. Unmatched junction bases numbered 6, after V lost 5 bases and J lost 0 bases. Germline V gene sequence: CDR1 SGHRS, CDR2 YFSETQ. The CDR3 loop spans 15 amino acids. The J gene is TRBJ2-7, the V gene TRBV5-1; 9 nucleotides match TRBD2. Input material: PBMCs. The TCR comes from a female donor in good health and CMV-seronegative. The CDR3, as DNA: TGCGCCAGCAGTTTCGGCGGGAGGGCCTCCTACGAGCAGTACTTC. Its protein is CASSFGGRASYEQYF.